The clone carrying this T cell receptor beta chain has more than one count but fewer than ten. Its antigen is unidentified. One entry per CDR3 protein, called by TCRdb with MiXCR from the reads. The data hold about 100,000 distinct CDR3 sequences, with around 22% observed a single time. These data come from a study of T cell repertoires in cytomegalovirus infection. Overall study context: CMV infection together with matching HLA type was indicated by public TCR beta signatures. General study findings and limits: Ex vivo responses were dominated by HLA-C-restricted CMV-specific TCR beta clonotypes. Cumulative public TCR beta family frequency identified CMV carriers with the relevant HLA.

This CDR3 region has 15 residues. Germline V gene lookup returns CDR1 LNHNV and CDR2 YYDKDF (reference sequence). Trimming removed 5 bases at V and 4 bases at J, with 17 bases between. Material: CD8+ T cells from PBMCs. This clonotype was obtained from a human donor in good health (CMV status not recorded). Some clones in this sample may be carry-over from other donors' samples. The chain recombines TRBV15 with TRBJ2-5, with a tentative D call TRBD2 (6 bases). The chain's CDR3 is CATSGRLGVGETQYF. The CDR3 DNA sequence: TGTGCCACCAGCGGTCGACTAGGGGTGGGAGAGACCCAGTACTTC.